This T cell receptor beta chain was recovered during a study of cytomegalovirus exposure and HLA in healthy donors. PCR employed 60 Vbeta and 13 Jbeta primers. Generated by immunoSEQ multiplex PCR, the TCRdb table keeps only in-frame clones and is missing some. The sample has under 150,000 clones; 65% to 85% are singletons. Deletions cut 5 bases from V and 0 bases from J, with 20 bases between. Germline V gene sequence: CDR1 GTSNPN, CDR2 SVGIG (reference sequence). CDR3 length equals 17 residues. This clone has just one count. The rearrangement uses TRBV30 and TRBJ1-3; D possibly corresponds to TRBD1 (5 bases). What was sequenced was PBMCs. The TCR comes from a male donor in good health and CMV-seronegative. CDR3 bases: TGTGCCTGGGATGGCCGGGACTTTCTTGCCTCTGGAAACACCATATATTTT. The encoded protein is CAWDGRDFLASGNTIYF.